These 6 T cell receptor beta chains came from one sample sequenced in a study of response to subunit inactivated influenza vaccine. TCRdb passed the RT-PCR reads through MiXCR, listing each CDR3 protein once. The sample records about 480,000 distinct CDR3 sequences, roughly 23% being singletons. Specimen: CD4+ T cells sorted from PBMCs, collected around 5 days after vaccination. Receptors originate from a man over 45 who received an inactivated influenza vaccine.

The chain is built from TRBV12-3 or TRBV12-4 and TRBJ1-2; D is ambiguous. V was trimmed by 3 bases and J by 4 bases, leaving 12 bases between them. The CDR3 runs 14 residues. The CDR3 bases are TGTGCCAGCAGTTTGGGTCGGAGATTCTATGGCTACACCTTC. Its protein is CASSLGRRFYGYTF.

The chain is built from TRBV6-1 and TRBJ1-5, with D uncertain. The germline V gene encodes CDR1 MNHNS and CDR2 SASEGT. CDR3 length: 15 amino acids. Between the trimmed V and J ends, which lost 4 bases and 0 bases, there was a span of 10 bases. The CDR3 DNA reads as TGTGCCAGCAGTGTGGACCGAGTTAGCAATCAGCCCCAGCATTTT. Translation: CASSVDRVSNQPQHF.

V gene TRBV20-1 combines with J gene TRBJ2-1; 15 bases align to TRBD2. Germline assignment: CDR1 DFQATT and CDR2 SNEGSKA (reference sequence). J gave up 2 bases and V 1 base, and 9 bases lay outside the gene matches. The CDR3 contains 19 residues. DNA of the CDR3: TGCAGTGCTAGAGGATTGGGACTAGCGGGGGGACTAACCTACAATGAGCAGTTCTTC. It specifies CSARGLGLAGGLTYNEQFF.

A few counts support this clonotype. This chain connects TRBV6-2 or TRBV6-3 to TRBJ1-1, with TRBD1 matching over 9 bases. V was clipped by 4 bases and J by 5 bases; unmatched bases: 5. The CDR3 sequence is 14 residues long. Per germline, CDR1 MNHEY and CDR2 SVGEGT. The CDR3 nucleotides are TGTGCCAGCAGTTGGGGACAGGGCTTAACTGAAGCTTTCTTT. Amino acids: CASSWGQGLTEAFF.

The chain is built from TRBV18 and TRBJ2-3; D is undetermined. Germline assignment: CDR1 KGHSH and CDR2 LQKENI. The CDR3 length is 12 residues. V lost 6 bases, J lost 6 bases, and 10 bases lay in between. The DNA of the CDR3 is TGTGCCAGCTCGCCAACAGTGGATACGCAGTATTTT. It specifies CASSPTVDTQYF. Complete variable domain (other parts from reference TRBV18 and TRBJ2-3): NAGVMQNPRHLVRRRGQEARLRCSPMKGHSHVYWYRQLPEEGLKFMVYLQKENIIDESGMPKERFSAEFPKEGPSILRIQQVVRGDSAAYFCASSPTVDTQYFGPGTRLTVL.

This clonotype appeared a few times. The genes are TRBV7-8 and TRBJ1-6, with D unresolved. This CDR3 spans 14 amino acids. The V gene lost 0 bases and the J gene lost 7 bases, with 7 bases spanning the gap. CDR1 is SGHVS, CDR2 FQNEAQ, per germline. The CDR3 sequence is CASSLAQLNSPLHF. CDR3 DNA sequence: TGTGCCAGCAGCTTAGCGCAGCTGAATTCACCCCTCCACTTT.